This T cell receptor (beta chain) stems from a study of T cell responses to AZD1222 COVID-19 vaccine. Study observations and caveats: Within unmutated variant regions lay the reported targets of nearly half of spike-specific TCRs. Baseline serology detected seropositivity in only five to seven AZD1222 recipients.

CDR3 length equals 16 residues. CDR1 is SSHAT and CDR2 is FNYEAQ in the germline V gene (reference sequence). Details on this clone: Its antigen is undetermined. One end of the junction fails to match germline, which may point to a read error.

Assay: immunoSEQ multiplex PCR; the TCRdb copy retains only in-frame clones and omits some. The sample contains some 150,000 clones, around 88% of which appear only once. This specimen consisted of peripheral blood, obtained on day 0 of AZD1222 vaccination. The V call is TRBV7-7, the J call TRBJ2-5; TRBD2 agrees at 12 bases. This clonotype originated in an adult in good health. CDR3 amino acids: CASSSSSGGVQETQYF. CDR3 sequence (DNA): TGTGCTAGCAGCTCTTCTAGCGGGGGGGTCCAAGAGACCCAGTACTTC.